This T cell receptor (beta chain) originates from a study of blood T cell repertoires in COVID-19. Sequencing used immunoSEQ multiplex PCR; TCRdb keeps in-frame clones, though not all of them. The sample carries around 65,000 clones, 75% to 85% recorded once. This clone was recorded once. The CDR3 length is 15 residues. Germline lookup yields CDR1 LGHDT and CDR2 YNNKEL (reference sequence). Trimming pared 0 bases from V and 2 bases from J, leaving 10 bases between. The genes are TRBV3-1 (or the pseudogene TRBV3-2) and TRBJ2-5; a possible D gene is TRBD1 (5 bases). The sequence came from a human donor in a cohort sampled during active COVID-19. Source material: peripheral blood. The CDR3 coding sequence is TGTGCCAGCAGCCAAGATGGCAGGGTTCAAGAGACCCAGTACTTC. It yields the protein CASSQDGRVQETQYF.